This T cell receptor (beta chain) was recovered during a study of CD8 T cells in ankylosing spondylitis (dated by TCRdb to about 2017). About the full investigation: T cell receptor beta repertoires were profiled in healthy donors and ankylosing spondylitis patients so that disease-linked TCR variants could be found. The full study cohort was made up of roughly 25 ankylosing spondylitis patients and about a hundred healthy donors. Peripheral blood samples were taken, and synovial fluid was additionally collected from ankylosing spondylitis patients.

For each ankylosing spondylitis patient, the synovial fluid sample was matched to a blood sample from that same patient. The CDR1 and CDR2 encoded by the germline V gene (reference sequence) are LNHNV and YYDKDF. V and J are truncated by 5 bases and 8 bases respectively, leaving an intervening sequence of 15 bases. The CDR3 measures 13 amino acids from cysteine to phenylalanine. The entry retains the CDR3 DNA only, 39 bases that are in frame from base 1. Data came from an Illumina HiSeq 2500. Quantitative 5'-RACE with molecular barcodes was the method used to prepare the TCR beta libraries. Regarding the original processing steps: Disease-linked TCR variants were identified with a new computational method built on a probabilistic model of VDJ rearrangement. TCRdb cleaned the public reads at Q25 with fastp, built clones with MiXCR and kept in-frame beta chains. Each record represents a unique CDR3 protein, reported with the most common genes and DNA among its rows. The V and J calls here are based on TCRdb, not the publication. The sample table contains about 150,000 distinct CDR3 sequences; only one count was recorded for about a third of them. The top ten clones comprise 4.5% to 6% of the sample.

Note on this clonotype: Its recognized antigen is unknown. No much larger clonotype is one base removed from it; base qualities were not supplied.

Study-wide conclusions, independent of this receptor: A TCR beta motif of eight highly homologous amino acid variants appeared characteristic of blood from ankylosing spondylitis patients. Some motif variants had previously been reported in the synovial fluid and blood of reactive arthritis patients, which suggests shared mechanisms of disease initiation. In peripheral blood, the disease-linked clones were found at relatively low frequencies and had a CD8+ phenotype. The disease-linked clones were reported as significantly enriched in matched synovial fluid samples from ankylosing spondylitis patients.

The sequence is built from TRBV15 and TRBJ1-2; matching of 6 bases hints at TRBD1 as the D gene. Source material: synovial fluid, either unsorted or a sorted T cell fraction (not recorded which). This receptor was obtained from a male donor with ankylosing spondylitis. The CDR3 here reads CATSPGQMTGYTF. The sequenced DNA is TGTGCCACCAGCCCCGGACAGATGACGGGCTACACCTTC.